The 8 T cell receptor beta chains below were found in one sample sequenced in a study of molecular identifiers for immune sequencing clone quantification. MiXCR, applied by TCRdb to the PCR reads, yields one record per CDR3 protein. The sample records roughly 320,000 distinct CDR3 sequences, about a fifth being singletons. What was sequenced was naive CD8+ T cells from blood, with Jurkat cell RNA spiked in. Noted subset: FACS-sorted CD8+CD4-CCR7+CD45RA+ naive T cells. The receptors originated from a human donor in good health. Some libraries in this study had Jurkat cell RNA spiked in.

This clonotype was seen more than once but under ten times. This chain links TRBV6-2 or TRBV6-3 with TRBJ1-1; 7 nucleotides line up with TRBD1. Germline CDR1 reads MNHEY; CDR2 reads SVGEGT. V dropped 5 bases and J dropped 5; count of bases not matched to a gene: 8. The CDR3 covers 14 residues. The CDR3 coding sequence is TGTGCCAGCAGTACATCGACAGGGTTTACTGAAGCTTTCTTT. Its protein is CASSTSTGFTEAFF.

For this clonotype: A much larger clone sits a single nucleotide away, making a read error possible. The V call is TRBV7-9, the J call TRBJ2-1; 8 positions match TRBD2. Germline V lookup: CDR1 SEHNR, CDR2 FQNEAQ (reference sequence). The CDR3 loop spans 17 amino acids. CDR3 loop: CASSLISGRASGNEQSF. CDR3 coding DNA: TGTGCCAGCAGCTTAATTTCCGGGAGGGCGTCGGGGAATGAGCAGTCCTTC.

With regard to this clonotype: A much larger clone differs from this one at a single base, so this may be a read error. This rearrangement joins TRBV4-1 to TRBJ2-2; no firm D call. This CDR3 is 14 amino acids long. The germline V gene encodes CDR1 MGHRA and CDR2 YSYEKL. CDR3 in amino acids: CASGQEKYTGELFF. The CDR3 DNA follows: TGCGCCAGCGGCCAAGAAAAGTACACCGGGGAGCTGTTTTTT.

There are a few counts of this clonotype. The chain uses TRBV20-1 and TRBJ2-2, with TRBD2 identical over 10 bases. Germline CDR1 and CDR2: DFQATT and SNEGSKA (reference sequence). V dropped 5 bases and J dropped 4; count of bases not matched to a gene: 4. This CDR3 is built from 14 residues. Written as DNA, the CDR3 is TGCAGTGCTCTAAGCGGGGGGGGCACCGGGGAGCTGTTTTTT. As protein: CSALSGGGTGELFF.

This clonotype was seen once. This clone may be a read error of a much larger clone one base away. The CDR3 region has the DNA TGCAGCGTTCCACCCAGGGGGGGGAACACTGAAGCTTCCTTT. The encoded protein is CSVPPRGGNTEASF. The chain is built from TRBV29-1 and TRBJ1-1, with 7 bases aligning to TRBD1. Germline V CDR1 and CDR2: SQVTM, ANQGSEA. The CDR3 sequence is 14 residues long.

This clonotype was seen at least ten times. The gene calls are TRBV2 and TRBJ1-2; D is ambiguous. The V gene lost 7 bases and the J gene lost 3 bases, with 6 bases spanning the gap. The CDR3 is 11 amino acids. The germline gives CDR1 SNHLY, CDR2 FYNNEI. CDR3 sequence (DNA): TGTGCCAGCACGGGTGACTATGGCTACACCTTC. Translated: CASTGDYGYTF.

A word on this clonotype: A much larger clone lies a single base off, so this may be a read error. The V and J genes are TRBV7-6 and TRBJ1-4, with D unresolved. Germline CDR1 SGHVS, CDR2 FNYEAQ. The CDR3 is 15 residues long. V dropped 7 bases and J dropped 8 bases, with 20 bases sitting between them. CDR3 DNA sequence: TGTGCCAGCATCCATAACAGCCTTGGATTGGAAAAACTGTTTTTT. It yields the protein CASIHNSLGLEKLFF. Filled out from reference TRBV7-6 and TRBJ1-4, the complete variable domain reads GAGVSQSPRYKVTKRGQDVALRCDPISGHVSLYWYRQALGQGPEFLTYFNYEAQQDKSGLPNDRFSAERPEGSISTLTIQRTEQRDSAMYRCASIHNSLGLEKLFFGSGTQLSVL.

This clonotype was recorded once. A read error is possible here, since a much larger clone lies one base away. The missing conserved phenylalanine or tryptophan at the end of this CDR3 makes a read error likely. V is TRBV18 and J is TRBJ1-5; D gene uncertain. The ends were cut back, 3 bases at V and 6 bases at J, with 9 bases in the middle. Germline values: CDR1 KGHSH, CDR2 LQKENI. The CDR3 runs 13 residues. This CDR3 reads CASSPESGQPQHS. DNA of the CDR3: TGTGCCAGCTCACCCGAGTCGGGTCAGCCCCAGCATTCT.